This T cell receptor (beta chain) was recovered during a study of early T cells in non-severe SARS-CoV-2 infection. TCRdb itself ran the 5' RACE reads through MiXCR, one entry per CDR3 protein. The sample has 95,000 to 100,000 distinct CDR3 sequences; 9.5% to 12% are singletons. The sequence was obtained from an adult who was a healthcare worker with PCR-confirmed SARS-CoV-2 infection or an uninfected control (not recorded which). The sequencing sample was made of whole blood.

CDR3 in DNA: TGTGCCAGCAGTGCGGCGACAGGGACCTTATCACCCCTCCACTTT. As protein: CASSAATGTLSPLHF. The chain links TRBV27 to TRBJ1-6; 7 nucleotides align to TRBD1. CDR1 MNHEY and CDR2 SMNVEV come from the germline V gene (reference sequence). Trimming took 5 bases from V and 10 from J; bases not matched to a gene: 11. This CDR3 has 15 residues.